This TCR beta chain was sequenced in a study of blood T cell repertoires in COVID-19. In the study overall: COVID-19 samples, acute and convalescent, were from the United States, Italy and Spain. In each case, the material was cDNA or gDNA derived from T cells, B-cell-depleted T cells, or PBMCs.

Some clones are missing from TCRdb's copy, which holds only in-frame ones; the method was immunoSEQ multiplex PCR. Here the sample spans more than 90,000 clones, around 82% being singletons. The CDR3 extends over 15 amino acids. The J segment lost 4 bases and the V segment lost 4 bases, leaving 7 bases of the junction unmatched. The V gene's germline CDR1 is SGHNT and CDR2 YYREEE (reference sequence). What was sequenced was peripheral blood. This sequence joins TRBV5-4 and TRBJ1-2; 10 bases agree with TRBD1. The clonotype comes from a human donor in a cohort sampled during active COVID-19. The CDR3 DNA reads TGTGCCAGCAGCGCCCGTGGGACAGGGGTCTATGGCTACACCTTC. Translation: CASSARGTGVYGYTF.